These 9 T cell receptor beta chains came from one sample sequenced in a study of T cell responses to AZD1222 COVID-19 vaccine. The method was immunoSEQ multiplex PCR; TCRdb's version includes in-frame clones alone and lacks a portion of them. This sample has approximately 150,000 clones; 89% occur once, and the top ten carry just over 5%. Sequencing was performed on peripheral blood, taken on day 0 of AZD1222 vaccination. The source of these receptors is an adult in good health.

The J gene is TRBJ2-7, the V gene TRBV19; D is uncertain. The germline CDR1 and CDR2 sequences are LNHDA and SQIVND (reference sequence). With 3 bases removed from V and 3 bases from J, the gap between germline ends came to 15 bases. The CDR3 covers 15 residues. The CDR3 here is CASSMVRNSNYEQYF. DNA for the CDR3: TGTGCCAGTAGTATGGTGAGGAACAGCAACTACGAGCAGTACTTC.

The J gene is TRBJ1-2, the V gene TRBV7-9; TRBD1 matches 9 bases. The V and J ends lost 5 bases and 8 bases, in that order; junction bases with no gene match: 6. This CDR3 has 13 amino acids. CDR1 and CDR2 (germline): SEHNR, FQNEAQ (reference sequence). The CDR3, as DNA: TGTGCCAGCAGCCCCGGGACAGGGTACGGCTACACCTTC. Its translation is CASSPGTGYGYTF.

The chain combines TRBV6-2 or TRBV6-3 with TRBJ2-1; 7 nucleotides agree with TRBD2. The CDR3 is 16 amino acids. The germline V gene has CDR1 MNHEY and CDR2 SVGEGT. Germline trimming cut 4 bases from V and 10 bases from J; bases unmatched to any gene: 16. CDR3 in amino acids: CASSSGETSRIQEQFF. The CDR3 DNA follows: TGTGCCAGCAGTTCCGGAGAGACTAGCAGGATACAAGAGCAGTTCTTC.

This sequence joins TRBV11-2 and TRBJ2-3; maybe TRBD1 (6 bases). V was trimmed by 2 bases and J by 1 base, leaving 13 bases between them. Germline V gives CDR1 SGHAT, CDR2 FQNNGV. This CDR3 has 16 residues. CDR3 coding DNA: TGTGCCAGCAGCTTAATGTGGGACACCGGCACAGATACGCAGTATTTT. Encoded protein: CASSLMWDTGTDTQYF.

The chain has TRBV30 and TRBJ2-7; 7 nucleotides agree with TRBD1. The CDR3 has 13 residues. V was pared by 3 bases and J by 6 bases, with 8 bases of the junction left unmatched. In germline, CDR1 is GTSNPN, CDR2 SVGIG (reference sequence). The CDR3: CAWRRIGGREQYF. CDR3 bases: TGTGCCTGGAGAAGGATAGGGGGCCGCGAGCAGTACTTC.

CDR3 nucleotides: TGTGCCAGCAGTCGCGGGGCCCTCTACAATGAGCAGTTCTTC. Translation gives CASSRGALYNEQFF. The gene calls are TRBV28 and TRBJ2-1; a possible D gene is TRBD2 (6 bases). This CDR3 contains 14 residues. V was pared by 5 bases and J by 3 bases, with 11 bases between. Germline-derived CDR1 and CDR2 are MDHEN and SYDVKM.

The chain uses TRBV6-5 and TRBJ1-1; 7 nucleotides line up with TRBD1. J gave up 5 bases and V 4 bases, and 7 bases lay outside the gene matches. CDR3 length: 14 amino acids. The germline V gene has CDR1 MNHEY and CDR2 SVGAGI. The CDR3 protein is CASSLAGQITEAFF. The CDR3, as DNA: TGTGCCAGCAGTTTGGCGGGACAGATAACTGAAGCTTTCTTT.

The V gene is TRBV28, the J gene TRBJ2-1; D may correspond to TRBD1 or TRBD2 (5 bases each). Germline CDR1 MDHEN, CDR2 SYDVKM. There are 12 residues in the CDR3. V was pared by 5 bases and J by 11 bases, with 13 bases between. CDR3 in amino acids: CASSQGPHKQFF. Here the CDR3 DNA reads TGTGCCAGCAGTCAGGGACCTCATAAGCAGTTCTTC. The full variable domain, rest sourced from reference TRBV28 and TRBJ2-1, is DVKVTQSSRYLVKRTGEKVFLECVQDMDHENMFWYRQDPGLGLRLIYFSYDVKMKEKGDIPEGYSVSREKKERFSLILESASTNQTSMYLCASSQGPHKQFFGPGTRLTVL.

The V call is TRBV4-3, the J call TRBJ1-5; D is uncertain. Germline V gene lookup returns CDR1 LGHNA and CDR2 YSLEER. CDR3 length: 13 amino acids. V dropped 3 bases and J dropped 4 bases, with 7 bases sitting between them. The CDR3 bases are TGCGCCAGCAGCCAGGCATTAAATCAGCCCCAGCATTTT. It encodes CASSQALNQPQHF.